The rows below give T cell receptor beta chains drawn from one sample of a study of cytomegalovirus exposure and HLA in healthy donors. Some clones are missing from TCRdb's copy, which holds only in-frame ones; the method was immunoSEQ multiplex PCR. The sample yields more than 100,000 clones, approximately 79% seen once. Sequenced: PBMCs. Receptors originate from a man aged 50-60 years in good health and CMV-seropositive. CDR3s include the opening cysteine and the closing phenylalanine or tryptophan. A D gene is named only where the DNA matches it firmly. A clone size is listed for some rows: how often the clone was seen (once, few, many), or a class if it is expanded.

J gene | V gene | D gene | clone size | CDR3 protein | CDR3 DNA
TRBJ1-2 | TRBV14 | TRBD1 | - | CASSQQGALDGYTF | TGTGCCAGCAGCCAGCAGGGGGCGCTGGATGGCTACACCTTC
TRBJ2-7 | TRBV7-9 | - | few | CASSPRTASSYEQYF | TGTGCCAGCAGCCCTCGGACAGCCAGCTCCTACGAGCAGTACTTC
TRBJ1-2 | TRBV29-1 | - | - | CSVKGDHYGYTF | TGCAGCGTGAAGGGGGACCACTATGGCTACACCTTC
TRBJ2-6 | TRBV9 | - | - | CASSATGRGANVLTF | TGTGCCAGCAGCGCCACAGGACGGGGGGCCAACGTCCTGACTTTC
TRBJ2-3 | TRBV7-8 | - | - | CASSLDPDSAQYF | TGTGCCAGCAGCTTAGACCCTGACTCTGCGCAGTATTTT
TRBJ2-7 | TRBV27 | TRBD2 | - | CASSSGGGSPYEQYF | TGTGCCAGCAGCTCCGGGGGGGGGAGCCCCTACGAGCAGTACTTC
TRBJ1-1 | TRBV9 | - | - | CASSVGGTEAFF | TGTGCCAGCAGCGTTGGAGGAACTGAAGCTTTCTTT
TRBJ2-3 | TRBV19 | - | - | CASRNTAYTDTQYF | TGTGCCAGTAGGAACACAGCTTACACAGATACGCAGTATTTT
TRBJ2-7 | TRBV29-1 | TRBD1 | - | CSAGTGSYEQYF | TGCAGCGCCGGGACAGGGTCCTACGAGCAGTACTTC
TRBJ2-7 | TRBV15 | - | few | CATSRDPDPFRESSYEQYF | TGTGCCACCAGCAGAGATCCAGACCCCTTTCGGGAGAGCTCCTACGAGCAGTACTTC
TRBJ1-4 | TRBV5-1 | - | - | CASSDAGGSKEKLFF | TGCGCCAGCTCCGACGCCGGGGGGAGTAAAGAAAAACTGTTTTTT
TRBJ1-2 | TRBV9 | - | - | CASTVDSVNYGYTF | TGTGCCAGCACCGTAGATTCTGTAAACTATGGCTACACCTTC
TRBJ2-1 | TRBV4-2 | TRBD1 | - | CASSQEQAGGRGEQFF | TGTGCCAGCAGCCAAGAGCAGGCAGGGGGTAGGGGTGAGCAGTTCTTC
TRBJ1-5 | TRBV7-8 | TRBD1 | - | CASSLVGTGGVQPQHF | TGTGCCAGCAGCTTAGTTGGGACAGGGGGTGTTCAGCCCCAGCATTTT
TRBJ2-7 | TRBV5-4 | TRBD2 | few | CASSLGLAGGMYEQYF | TGTGCCAGCAGCTTGGGGCTAGCGGGGGGGATGTACGAGCAGTACTTC
TRBJ1-5 | TRBV7-2 | TRBD1 | - | CASSRTGISEPQHF | TGTGCCAGCAGTCGGACAGGGATTAGTGAGCCCCAGCATTTT
TRBJ2-1 | TRBV28 | TRBD1 | - | CASSLGTGDPVEQFF | TGTGCCAGCAGTTTGGGGACAGGGGACCCCGTAGAGCAGTTCTTC
TRBJ2-1 | TRBV6-5 | TRBD2 | - | CASSYSISGGVEQFF | TGTGCCAGCAGTTACTCGATCAGCGGGGGGGTTGAGCAGTTCTTC
TRBJ2-7 | TRBV7-2 | - | - | CALNSPFLPANFCEQYF | TGTGCCTTAAACAGCCCCTTTCTGCCGGCGAATTTCTGCGAGCAGTACTTC
TRBJ2-5 | TRBV5-4 | - | - | CASSLPSQETQYF | TGTGCCAGCAGCTTGCCTAGCCAAGAGACCCAGTACTTC
TRBJ1-3 | TRBV2 | - | - | CASSEAWQVDTIYF | TGTGCCAGCAGTGAAGCATGGCAGGTGGACACCATATATTTT
TRBJ2-2 | TRBV12-5 | - | once | CASGLVGGGGTGELFF | TGTGCTAGTGGTTTGGTAGGAGGGGGGGGAACCGGGGAGCTGTTTTTT
TRBJ1-5 | TRBV19 | - | - | CASTILGRPQHF | TGTGCCAGTACCATCCTAGGTAGACCCCAGCATTTT
TRBJ2-3 | TRBV11-2 | TRBD2 | - | CASSFGSGSTDTQYF | TGTGCCAGCAGCTTTGGTAGCGGGAGTACAGATACGCAGTATTTT
TRBJ2-6 | TRBV15 | TRBD1 | few | CATSRDRTGGTGANVLTF | TGTGCCACCAGCAGAGATAGGACAGGGGGTACTGGGGCCAACGTCCTGACTTTC
TRBJ2-5 | TRBV11-2 | - | - | CASSSNQETQYF | TGTGCCAGCAGCTCAAACCAAGAGACCCAGTACTTC
TRBJ1-1 | TRBV2 | - | few | CASSGRQGITEAFF | TGTGCCAGCAGTGGGCGCCAGGGGATCACTGAAGCTTTCTTT
TRBJ2-1 | TRBV5-1 | TRBD2 | - | CASSSTSGTYNEQFF | TGCGCCAGCAGCTCTACTAGCGGGACGTACAATGAGCAGTTCTTC
TRBJ1-1 | TRBV9 | - | few | CASSVAGDSTEAFF | TGTGCCAGCAGCGTAGCCGGGGATAGCACTGAAGCTTTCTTT
TRBJ1-3 | TRBV5-1 | - | few | CASSLAPWTASSGNTIYF | TGCGCCAGCAGCTTGGCGCCCTGGACAGCTAGCTCTGGAAACACCATATATTTT
TRBJ1-1 | TRBV18 | - | - | CASSPGHGVNTEAFF | TGTGCCAGCTCACCAGGCCACGGAGTGAACACTGAAGCTTTCTTT
TRBJ2-7 | TRBV7-9 | TRBD1 | - | CSSSPWTGSAYEQYF | TGTTCCAGCAGCCCTTGGACAGGGAGCGCCTACGAGCAGTACTTC
TRBJ2-2 | TRBV9 | TRBD1 | - | CASSVGLGQGAGELFF | TGTGCCAGCAGCGTAGGGCTAGGACAGGGGGCCGGGGAGCTGTTTTTT
TRBJ1-1 | TRBV6-1 | - | - | CAVSGTGVTEAFF | TGTGCCGTTTCCGGGACGGGGGTCACTGAAGCTTTCTTT
TRBJ2-7 | TRBV11-3 | - | few | CASSLEPETYEQYF | TGTGCCAGCAGCTTAGAACCGGAGACCTACGAGCAGTACTTC
TRBJ1-1 | TRBV27 | TRBD1 | - | CASSARDRRNTEAFF | TGTGCCAGCAGTGCCCGGGACAGGAGGAACACTGAAGCTTTCTTT
TRBJ1-6 | TRBV18 | TRBD1 | - | CASSPLEGAKNSPLHF | TGTGCCAGCTCACCACTCGAGGGGGCGAAGAATTCACCCCTCCACTTT
TRBJ2-7 | TRBV7-2 | TRBD2 | - | CASSFGLAAYEQYF | TGTGCCAGCAGCTTCGGACTAGCAGCCTACGAGCAGTACTTC
TRBJ1-3 | TRBV11-2 | - | - | CASSLRGHSFSSGNTIYF | TGTGCCAGCAGCTTAAGGGGCCACTCCTTCAGCTCTGGAAACACCATATATTTT
TRBJ1-1 | TRBV7-9 | TRBD1 | - | CASSLERTGGNTEAFF | TGTGCCAGCAGCTTAGAACGGACAGGGGGCAACACTGAAGCTTTCTTT
TRBJ2-1 | TRBV9 | TRBD2 | - | CASSVVPGGYNEQFF | TGTGCCAGCAGCGTAGTCCCGGGAGGTTACAATGAGCAGTTCTTC
TRBJ2-7 | TRBV15 | - | once | CATSRDRSSYEQYF | TGTGCCACCAGCAGAGATCGGAGCTCCTACGAGCAGTACTTC
TRBJ2-7 | TRBV11-1 | TRBD1 | few | CASTKGDRGISYEQYF | TGTGCCAGCACCAAGGGGGACAGGGGAATTTCCTACGAGCAGTACTTC